The subject of this entry is one TCR beta chain. Its antigen is currently unknown. CD45RO-CCR7+CD27+CD95- was the phenotype of naive CD8+ T cells. These data originate in a study of CXCR3-negative and CXCR3-positive naive CD8 T cells. About the study: Approximately 130 million TRB reads were obtained overall (about 1.5 +/- 0.3 million per library).

Carrying UMI labels, the TRB cDNA libraries were prepared through 5' RACE. TCRdb reanalyzed the 5' RACE reads, giving one entry per CDR3 protein sequence and no DNA. The sample totals approximately 130,000 distinct CDR3 sequences. Whole-study results and caveats: Much lower diversity was found in memory CD8+ cells, while both naive subsets had comparably high diversity. Fresh PBMCs went into most assays, and CXCR3 expression partly declined after cryopreservation. CXCR3-positive naive cells carried more hydrophobic TRB CDR3s than CXCR3-negative naive cells did.

CDR1 is MDHEN, CDR2 SYDVKM, per germline. The CDR3 runs to 19 residues. The clonotype comes from a human donor in good health. Some clones in this sample may be carry-over from other donors' samples. Sequenced sample: naive CXCR3+ CD8+ T cells from blood. Indicated subset: CD45RO-CCR7+CD27+CD95- naive CD8+ T cells expressing CXCR3 (TNR3+). The chain uses TRBV28 and TRBJ2-1; TCRdb proposes TRBD1, but this gene call is untestable without DNA. CDR3 protein: CASSLSGQGSAKPYNEQFF.